Described below is a single T cell receptor beta chain sequence and its context. The data stem from a study of blood T cell repertoires in COVID-19. Whole-study context: Researchers got acute and convalescent COVID-19 samples from the United States, Italy and Spain. PBMCs, B-cell-depleted T cells, or T cells were the source of the cDNA or gDNA that made up the material.

Produced via immunoSEQ multiplex PCR; TCRdb's table is partial and in-frame only. The repertoire holds 150,000 to 200,000 clones, with 70% to 90% as singletons. Material: peripheral blood. This clonotype originated in a man aged 40-50 years with acute or convalescent COVID-19.

CDR3 sequence reads: CASSTGSNQPQHF. The CDR3 DNA is TGTGCCAGCAGCACGGGAAGCAATCAGCCCCAGCATTTT. V usage is TRBV7-3 and J usage is TRBJ1-5; D is uncertain. The germline gives CDR1 SGHTA, CDR2 FQGTGA. Trimming removed 5 bases at V and 1 base at J, with 6 bases between. CDR3 size: 13 residues.